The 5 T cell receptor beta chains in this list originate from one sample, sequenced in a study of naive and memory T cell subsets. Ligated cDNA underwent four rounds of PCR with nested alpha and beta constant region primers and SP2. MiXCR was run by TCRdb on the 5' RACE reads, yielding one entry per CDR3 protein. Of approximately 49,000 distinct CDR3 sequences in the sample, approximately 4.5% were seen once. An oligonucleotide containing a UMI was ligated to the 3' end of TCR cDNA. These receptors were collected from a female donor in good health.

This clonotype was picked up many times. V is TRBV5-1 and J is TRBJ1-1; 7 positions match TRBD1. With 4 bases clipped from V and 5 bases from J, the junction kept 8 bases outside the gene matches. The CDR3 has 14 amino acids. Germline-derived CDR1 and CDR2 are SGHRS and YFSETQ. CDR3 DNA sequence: TGCGCCAGCAGCATAGGGGGCGGTAGGACTGAAGCTTTCTTT. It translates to CASSIGGGRTEAFF.

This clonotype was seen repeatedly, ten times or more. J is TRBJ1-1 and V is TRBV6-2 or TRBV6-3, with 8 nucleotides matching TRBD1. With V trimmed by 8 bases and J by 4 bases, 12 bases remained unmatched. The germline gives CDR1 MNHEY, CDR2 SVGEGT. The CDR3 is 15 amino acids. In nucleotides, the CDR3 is TGTGCCAGCGCATCCTTGGACAGGGTAAGCACTGAAGCTTTCTTT. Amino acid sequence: CASASLDRVSTEAFF.

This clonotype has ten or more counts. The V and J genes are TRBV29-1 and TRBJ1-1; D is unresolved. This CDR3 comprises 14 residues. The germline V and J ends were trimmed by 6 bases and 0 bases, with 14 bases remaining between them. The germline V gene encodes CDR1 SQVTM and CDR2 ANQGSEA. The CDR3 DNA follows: TGCAGCGTCGCCGGGGTAACAGTGAACACTGAAGCTTTCTTT. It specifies CSVAGVTVNTEAFF.

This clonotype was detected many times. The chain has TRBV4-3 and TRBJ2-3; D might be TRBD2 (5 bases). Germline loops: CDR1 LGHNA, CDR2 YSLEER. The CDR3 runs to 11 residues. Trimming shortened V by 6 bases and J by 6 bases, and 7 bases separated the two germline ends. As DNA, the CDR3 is TGCGCCAGCAGGGAGGCGGATACGCAGTATTTT. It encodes CASREADTQYF.

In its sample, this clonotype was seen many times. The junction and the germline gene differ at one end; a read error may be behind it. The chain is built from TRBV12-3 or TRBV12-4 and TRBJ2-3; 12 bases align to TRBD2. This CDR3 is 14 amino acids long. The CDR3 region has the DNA TGTGCCAGCAGTTTAGGGAGGGCCGGGACTAGCGGGTCTTTT. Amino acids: CASSLGRAGTSGSF.